This TCR beta chain was observed in a study of TIL therapy for anti-PD-1-resistant metastatic lung cancer. At the level of the study: Median tumor mutation burden was 1.5 mutations per megabase.

On this clone itself: What it binds is not known.

Points from the study as a whole: TIL cultures after expansion showed higher clonality and lower diversity than baseline tumor (median about 6% vs 30%).

Sample time point: pre-treatment sample, taken before nivolumab and TIL therapy. The tumor samples were excised metastases, mostly pleural nodules or supraclavicular lymph nodes. V lost 2 bases and J 7 bases, leaving 18 bases between the germline ends. The V gene's germline CDR1 is SGHVS and CDR2 FQNEAQ. The CDR3 runs to 17 residues. The immunoSEQ assay was v3. The table came from immunoSEQ multiplex PCR; TCRdb's copy has only in-frame clones and leaves some out. The sample consists of over 20,000 clones, roughly 72% of them appearing once. This sample comprised tumor tissue, obtained at baseline. This receptor was obtained from a person aged 25-85 years with non-small cell lung cancer. The chain has TRBV7-8 and TRBJ1-6; no reliable D call. DNA for the CDR3: TGTGCCAGCAGCTTACTTTCGAGAGTCCGGTACAATTCACCCCTCCACTTT. The encoded protein is CASSLLSRVRYNSPLHF.